Listed here are 22 T cell receptor beta chains from one sample, sequenced in a study of a mutant IDH1 vaccine in newly diagnosed glioma. Sequenced by immunoSEQ multiplex PCR; TCRdb stores in-frame clones only, minus some. The sample yields 60,000 or so clones, 82% seen once. These receptors have no identified antigens. Time point reported: week 5, during vaccination. Every vaccine dose comprised 300 ug of mutant IDH1 20-mer peptide plus topical imiquimod. The material was PBMCs, obtained from a glioma patient whose treatment included an IDH1 peptide vaccine. The receptors come from a woman under 30 with glioma. Some clones in this sample may be carry-over from other donors' samples.

The rearrangement joins TRBV30 to TRBJ1-5, with 7 bases aligning to TRBD1. Per the germline V gene, CDR1 is GTSNPN and CDR2 is SVGIG (reference sequence). The CDR3 consists of 18 residues. V lost 2 bases to trimming and J lost 6 bases; unmatched junction nucleotides: 19. In DNA, the CDR3 is TGTGCCTGGAGTCCGGGAGGGGGGACGACAGGGAGGAGTCAGCCCCAGCATTTT. Amino acid sequence: CAWSPGGGTTGRSQPQHF.

This clone came up a few times. The V gene is TRBV5-1, the J gene TRBJ1-4; no clear D. From germline, CDR1 is SGHRS and CDR2 YFSETQ. Trimming pared 4 bases from V and 3 bases from J, leaving 10 bases between. This CDR3 has 14 residues. In nucleotides, the CDR3 is TGCGCCAGCAGCCCAGACTATGCTAATGAAAAACTGTTTTTT. Protein: CASSPDYANEKLFF.

A few counts support this clone. The chain has TRBV4-1 and TRBJ1-5; D unresolved. The V gene's germline CDR1 is MGHRA and CDR2 YSYEKL. Trimming pared 1 base from V and 4 bases from J, leaving 8 bases between. This CDR3 is built from 14 residues. The CDR3 here is CASSQGAINQPQHF. The CDR3 DNA is TGCGCCAGCAGCCAAGGGGCCATTAATCAGCCCCAGCATTTT.

The chain has TRBV6-4 and TRBJ2-1, with 10 bases matching TRBD2. V was clipped by 4 bases and J by 5 bases; unmatched bases: 5. Germline V CDR1 and CDR2: MRHNA, SNTAGT. This CDR3 region has 15 residues. CDR3 DNA sequence: TGTGCCAGCAGTGTAACTAGCGGGACCAACAATGAGCAGTTCTTC. Residues: CASSVTSGTNNEQFF.

Sample share makes this clone medium-sized. This rearrangement joins TRBV29-1 to TRBJ2-5; tentatively, D is TRBD1 (6 bases). V was clipped by 7 bases and J by 5 bases, with 14 bases between them. Looked up from germline, CDR1 is SQVTM and CDR2 is ANQGSEA. The CDR3 is made up of 12 amino acids. The CDR3 reads CSGGSGAETQYF. The CDR3 coding sequence is TGCAGCGGGGGATCAGGGGCGGAGACCCAGTACTTC.

This sequence joins TRBV10-3 and TRBJ2-7, with 11 nucleotides matching TRBD1. After removal of 7 bases from V and 3 bases from J, the junction contained 8 bases not matched to a gene. The CDR3 sequence is 15 residues long. The germline gives CDR1 ENHRY, CDR2 SYGVKD. CDR3 nucleotides: TGTGCCATCACCCCGGGACAGGGGGGGTACTACGAGCAGTACTTC. Translated, it gives CAITPGQGGYYEQYF.

The gene calls are TRBV29-1 and TRBJ2-3; weak D call: TRBD1 (6 bases). With 4 bases removed from V and 10 bases from J, the gap between germline ends came to 21 bases. Germline values: CDR1 SQVTM, CDR2 ANQGSEA. The CDR3 consists of 14 residues. CDR3 nucleotide sequence: TGCAGCGTTGTTTTAAGCCTGGAACAGGGTCCGCAGTATTTT. This translates into CSVVLSLEQGPQYF.

The chain links TRBV30 to TRBJ1-5; D uncertain. V was trimmed by 4 bases and J by 7 bases, leaving 14 bases between them. This CDR3 has 13 amino acids. Per germline, CDR1 GTSNPN and CDR2 SVGIG (reference sequence). In DNA form, the CDR3 reads TGTGCCTGGACCCAAGAGGGCGTCCAGCCCCAGCATTTT. Translating it yields CAWTQEGVQPQHF. Filled out from reference TRBV30 and TRBJ1-5, the complete variable domain reads SQTIHQWPATLVQPVGSPLSLECTVEGTSNPNLYWYRQAAGRGLQLLFYSVGIGQISSEVPQNLSASRPQDRQFILSSKKLLLSDSGFYLCAWTQEGVQPQHFGDGTRLSIL.

The CDR3 loop reads CASSVDGGGELFF. Here the CDR3 DNA reads TGTGCCAGCAGCGTAGATGGGGGGGGAGAACTGTTTTTT. The rearrangement uses TRBV9 and TRBJ1-4; TRBD1 is a possible D gene (5 bases). The CDR3 is made up of 13 amino acids. Trimming cost V 0 bases and J 12 bases, with 12 bases left between them. Germline CDR1 reads SGDLS; CDR2 reads YYNGEE.

V gene TRBV6-5 combines with J gene TRBJ1-1, with D unclear. Trimming removed 7 bases at V and 4 bases at J, with 13 bases between. This CDR3 spans 13 amino acids. CDR1 is MNHEY, CDR2 SVGAGI, per germline. The CDR3 region is CASTPRSGTEAFF. The DNA for the CDR3 is TGTGCCAGCACCCCTAGATCGGGCACTGAAGCTTTCTTT.

The rearrangement joins TRBV6-1 to TRBJ1-1; TRBD1 aligns across 9 bases. From germline, CDR1 is MNHNS and CDR2 SASEGT. V lost 5 bases and J lost 5; bases outside the gene matches: 9. The CDR3 contains 15 residues. The CDR3 DNA sequence: TGTGCCAGCAGTCCCGTAGGGACAGGGCATACTGAAGCTTTCTTT. This codes for CASSPVGTGHTEAFF.

This clone was seen a single time. The rearrangement uses TRBV7-3 and TRBJ2-5; no clear D. The CDR3 has 13 residues. V gave up 2 bases and J gave up 5 bases, with 9 bases separating them. The germline V gene encodes CDR1 SGHTA and CDR2 FQGTGA. CDR3 nucleotide sequence: TGTGCCAGCAGCTTAGACTCAGCGGAGACCCAGTACTTC. Protein: CASSLDSAETQYF. Combining the CDR3 with reference TRBV7-3 and TRBJ2-5 gives the whole variable domain GAGVSQTPSNKVTEKGKYVELRCDPISGHTALYWYRQSLGQGPEFLIYFQGTGAADDSGLPNDRFFAVRPEGSVSTLKIQRTERGDSAVYLCASSLDSAETQYFGPGTRLLVL.

The rearrangement links TRBV7-9 to TRBJ1-4, with D unclear. The CDR3 is 15 residues long. CDR1 and CDR2 (germline): SEHNR, FQNEAQ (reference sequence). Trimming left V 5 bases short and J 0 bases short, with 10 bases between. Here the CDR3 reads CASSPAVTTNEKLFF. Here the CDR3 DNA reads TGTGCCAGCAGCCCAGCGGTAACAACTAATGAAAAACTGTTTTTT.

For this clone: The same CDR3 can be traced to other DNA sequences in this sample. The rearrangement links TRBV7-8 to TRBJ1-2, with 7 bases matching TRBD1. The V gene's germline CDR1 is SGHVS and CDR2 FQNEAQ. This CDR3 spans 14 amino acids. V lost 6 bases and J lost 4; bases outside the gene matches: 8. The CDR3 loop is CASSPHRGPYGYTF. DNA of the CDR3: TGTGCCAGCAGTCCTCACAGGGGCCCCTATGGCTACACCTTC.

The chain uses TRBV29-1 and TRBJ1-1; D unclear. CDR1 SQVTM and CDR2 ANQGSEA come from the germline V gene. V dropped 4 bases and J dropped 1 base, with 7 bases sitting between them. This CDR3 comprises 12 residues. As DNA, the CDR3 is TGCAGCGTTGCGCCAGAGAACACTGAAGCTTTCTTT. This gives the protein CSVAPENTEAFF. Using reference TRBV29-1 and TRBJ1-1 for the parts outside the CDR3, the full variable domain is SAVISQKPSRDICQRGTSLTIQCQVDSQVTMMFWYRQQPGQSLTLIATANQGSEATYESGFVIDKFPISRPNLTFSTLTVSNMSPEDSSIYLCSVAPENTEAFFGQGTRLTVV.

This chain joins TRBV6-5 and TRBJ2-1, with D possibly being TRBD1 or TRBD2 (6 bases each). CDR1 and CDR2 from the germline V gene are MNHEY and SVGAGI. Trimming left V 2 bases short and J 10 bases short, with 12 bases between. This CDR3 comprises 13 residues. CDR3 bases: TGTGCCAGCAGTTACGAACAGGGACTCGAGCAGTTCTTC. Translated, it gives CASSYEQGLEQFF.

V and J are TRBV15 and TRBJ1-5; D call uncertain. This CDR3 spans 13 amino acids. With 2 bases removed from V and 7 bases from J, the gap between germline ends came to 9 bases. From germline, CDR1 is LNHNV and CDR2 YYDKDF (reference sequence). The CDR3 DNA reads as TGTGCCACCAGCAGACTCCCGGAACAGCCCCAGCATTTT. This translates into CATSRLPEQPQHF. Combining the CDR3 with reference TRBV15 and TRBJ1-5 gives the whole variable domain DAMVIQNPRYQVTQFGKPVTLSCSQTLNHNVMYWYQQKSSQAPKLLFHYYDKDFNNEADTPDNFQSRRPNTSFCFLDIRSPGLGDTAMYLCATSRLPEQPQHFGDGTRLSIL.

This clone was detected only a few times. This chain joins TRBV6-6 and TRBJ1-1; perhaps TRBD1 as D (5 bases). This CDR3 spans 12 amino acids. From germline, CDR1 is MNHNY and CDR2 SVGAGI (reference sequence). V lost 10 bases, J lost 2 bases, and 11 bases lay in between. CDR3 region: CANGQTNTEAFF. DNA of the CDR3: TGTGCCAACGGACAAACCAACACTGAAGCTTTCTTT.

V gene TRBV29-1 combines with J gene TRBJ2-1; 10 bases are shared with TRBD2. Germline CDR1 and CDR2: SQVTM and ANQGSEA. V shed 4 bases and J 4 bases; nucleotides not matched to a gene: 7. The CDR3 consists of 15 residues. This CDR3 reads CSVGRGLAHYNEQFF. CDR3 DNA: TGCAGCGTTGGGAGGGGACTAGCGCATTACAATGAGCAGTTCTTC.

J is TRBJ1-2 and V is TRBV7-2, with D perhaps matching TRBD1 (6 bases). The CDR3 spans 13 residues. V lost 5 bases, J lost 5 bases, and 12 bases lay in between. The V gene's germline CDR1 is SGHTA and CDR2 FQGNSA. CDR3 sequence: CASSRSQGYGYTF. CDR3 coding DNA: TGTGCCAGCAGCCGCTCACAGGGTTATGGCTACACCTTC.

The V call is TRBV7-2, the J call TRBJ1-1; D perhaps matches TRBD1 (5 bases). Trimming stripped 4 bases from V and 0 bases from J, with 18 bases between. The CDR3 contains 17 residues. Germline V gene sequence: CDR1 SGHTA, CDR2 FQGNSA. CDR3 sequence: CASSSDPGGALNTEAFF. In DNA, the CDR3 is TGTGCCAGCAGCTCAGACCCGGGAGGGGCCCTGAACACTGAAGCTTTCTTT.

This chain uses TRBV4-3 with TRBJ2-5; 12 bases are a match to TRBD1. This CDR3 is 16 amino acids long. CDR1 is LGHNA, CDR2 YSLEER, per germline. V was clipped by 4 bases and J by 6 bases; unmatched bases: 9. CDR3 in DNA: TGCGCCAGCAGCCCTGGTACGGGACAGGGGGCAAAGACCCAGTACTTC. The encoded protein is CASSPGTGQGAKTQYF.